The following is a TCR beta chain sequence with its context. The CDR3 loop spans 15 amino acids. The V gene lost 1 base and the J gene lost 6 bases, with 16 bases spanning the gap. Germline CDR1 and CDR2: SGHRS and YFSETQ. The method was immunoSEQ multiplex PCR; TCRdb's version includes in-frame clones alone and lacks a portion of them. This table has approximately 1,000,000 clones, roughly 74% appearing once. These data originate in a study of shared clonotypes between healthy human individuals. The receptor was isolated from a man aged 18 to 29 in good health. Some clones in this sample may be carry-over from other donors' samples. Sequencing was done on a sample of memory CD4+ T cells from PBMCs. This sample's subset: CD45RA-negative fraction. This rearrangement joins TRBV5-1 to TRBJ2-5, with D possibly TRBD2 on 6 matching bases. Here the CDR3 reads CASSLSSGERKTQYF. Here the CDR3 DNA reads TGCGCCAGCAGCTTGAGCTCGGGGGAGCGGAAGACCCAGTACTTC.